A single sample gave rise to the 9 T cell receptor beta chains below, sequenced in a study of control samples from healthy donors and cancer patients. This table comes from immunoSEQ multiplex PCR, and its TCRdb copy is limited to in-frame clones, with some not included. This table holds about 150,000 clones, approximately 90% found once. The sequenced sample was blood. These receptors were obtained from a woman aged 25-40 years in good health.

This clone appeared a single time. This chain connects TRBV7-8 to TRBJ2-7; D perhaps matches TRBD2 (7 bases). The CDR3 contains 19 residues. The V gene's germline CDR1 is SGHVS and CDR2 FQNEAQ. V lost 5 bases and J 2 bases, leaving 28 bases between the germline ends. The CDR3 is CASSPREGESGRYAYEQYF. Here the CDR3 DNA reads TGTGCCAGCAGCCCTAGGGAGGGGGAATCGGGGCGGTACGCCTACGAGCAGTACTTC.

The J gene is TRBJ1-1, the V gene TRBV2, with a possible D match to TRBD1 (6 bases). The CDR3 loop spans 12 amino acids. Trimming removed 6 bases at V and 1 base at J, with 6 bases between. Germline CDR1 SNHLY, CDR2 FYNNEI. This chain's CDR3 is CASRTGNTEAFF. The DNA for the CDR3 is TGTGCCAGCAGGACAGGGAACACTGAAGCTTTCTTT.

V and J are TRBV4-1 and TRBJ1-2; 7 nucleotides agree with TRBD1. This CDR3 is built from 14 residues. V shed 1 base and J 8 bases; nucleotides not matched to a gene: 7. Germline assignment: CDR1 MGHRA and CDR2 YSYEKL. CDR3 loop: CASSQGDRAGGYTF. The CDR3 nucleotides are TGCGCCAGCAGCCAAGGAGACAGGGCGGGAGGCTACACCTTC.

The gene calls are TRBV10-1 and TRBJ2-1, with 9 positions matching TRBD2. There are 17 residues in the CDR3. V shed 4 bases, J shed 8 bases, and the junction held 15 bases outside the gene matches. Germline CDR1 reads WNHNN; CDR2 reads SYGVQD (reference sequence). As DNA, the CDR3 is TGCGCCAGCAGTGCTAACTGGGGGGTAGCGGGAGTCGATGAGCAGTTCTTC. It codes for CASSANWGVAGVDEQFF.

The gene calls are TRBV20-1 and TRBJ1-1, with D hard to call. The CDR3 runs to 8 residues. Germline-derived CDR1 and CDR2 are DFQATT and SNEGSKA (reference sequence). CDR3 nucleotide sequence: TGCAGGAACACTGAAGCTTTCTTT. Translation gives CRNTEAFF.

This clone was picked up a small number of times. This sequence joins TRBV12-5 and TRBJ1-1, with a tentative D call TRBD1 (5 bases). V was pared by 5 bases and J by 11 bases, with 15 bases between. The V gene's germline CDR1 is LGHNT and CDR2 FRNRAP. This CDR3 is 12 amino acids long. The chain's CDR3 is CASGPGRGDAFF. The CDR3 nucleotides read TGTGCTAGTGGTCCCGGACGGGGGGACGCTTTCTTT.

The chain recombines TRBV28 with TRBJ2-1; D gene uncertain. Per the germline V gene, CDR1 is MDHEN and CDR2 is SYDVKM. This CDR3 is 13 amino acids long. Trimming pared 2 bases from V and 4 bases from J, leaving 6 bases between. CDR3 sequence reads: CASSLGNYNEQFF. In DNA, the CDR3 is TGTGCCAGCAGTTTAGGCAATTACAATGAGCAGTTCTTC.

This chain uses TRBV7-9 with TRBJ2-2; 9 bases align to TRBD2. V shed 5 bases, J shed 8 bases, and the junction held 6 bases outside the gene matches. The CDR3 runs 14 residues. Germline loops: CDR1 SEHNR, CDR2 FQNEAQ (reference sequence). CDR3 sequence: CASSISGRPGELFF. The DNA of the CDR3 is TGTGCCAGCAGCATAAGCGGGAGGCCTGGGGAGCTGTTTTTT.

V is TRBV7-8 and J is TRBJ1-3, with TRBD1 matching 8 bases. CDR1 and CDR2 from the germline V gene are SGHVS and FQNEAQ. Losses at the gene ends were 3 bases for V and 5 bases for J; bases not matched to a gene: 15. The CDR3 runs to 18 residues. As DNA, the CDR3 is TGTGCCAGCAGCTTTCGAACCCCGCCTCGACAGGGGCGAAACACCATATATTTT. Amino acid sequence: CASSFRTPPRQGRNTIYF.